This T cell receptor beta chain comes out of a study of brain T cells in children with intractable seizures. General study points: Viral specificity was inferred only from CDR3 similarity; HCMV serostatus was unknown.

Patients received at least one anti-epileptic drug before surgery. Repertoires were generated with immunoSEQ multiplex PCR, while TCRdb's copy carries only in-frame clones and drops some. This sample has 95,000 to 120,000 clones, with approximately 94% found just once. This clone was observed a single time. Its matching antigen is unknown. In germline, CDR1 is KGHDR, CDR2 SFDVKD. With 6 bases removed from V and 3 bases from J, the gap between germline ends came to 12 bases. This CDR3 spans 14 amino acids. The receptor was isolated from a boy under three years old with hemimegalencephaly and intractable seizures. Here the sequenced sample was peripheral blood, taken at surgery. This chain links TRBV24-1 with TRBJ2-3, with D tentatively TRBD1 (6 bases). CDR3 bases: TGTGCCACCAGTTCCAGGGGTGGAACAGATACGCAGTATTTT. Protein product: CATSSRGGTDTQYF.